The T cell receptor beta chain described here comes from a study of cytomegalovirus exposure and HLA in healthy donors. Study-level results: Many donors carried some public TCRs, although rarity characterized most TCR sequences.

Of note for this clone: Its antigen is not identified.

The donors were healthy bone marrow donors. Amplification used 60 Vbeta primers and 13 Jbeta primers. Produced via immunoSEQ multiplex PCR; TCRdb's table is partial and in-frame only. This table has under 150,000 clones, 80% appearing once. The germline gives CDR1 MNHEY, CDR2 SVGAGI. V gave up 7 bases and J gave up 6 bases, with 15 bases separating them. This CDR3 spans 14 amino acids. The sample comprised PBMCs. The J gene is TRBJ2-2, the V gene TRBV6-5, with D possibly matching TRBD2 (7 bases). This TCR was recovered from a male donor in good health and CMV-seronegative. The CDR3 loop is CASTAGASSGELFF. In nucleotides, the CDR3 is TGTGCCAGCACTGCGGGGGCCTCTTCCGGGGAGCTGTTTTTT.